This TCR beta chain was identified in a study of shared clonotypes between healthy human individuals. Study results and limitations: Limited genetic and exposure-history diversity came from having few donors. When compared with the clonotypes that were shared by all four sorted-subset donors, the non-shared clonotypes turned out to have lower generation probabilities.

This CDR3 is 17 amino acids long. CDR1 is SNHLY and CDR2 is FYNNEI in the germline V gene. The V and J ends lost 5 bases and 0 bases, in that order; junction bases with no gene match: 6. This table comes from immunoSEQ multiplex PCR, and its TCRdb copy is limited to in-frame clones, with some not included. The table records more than 500,000 clones, about 96% of them present only once. Of note for this clone: The target antigen is unknown.

What was sequenced was naive CD4+ T cells sorted from blood. Subset specified: CD45RA+ positively selected. The TCR sequence derives from a woman aged 25 to 39 in good health. This chain uses TRBV2 with TRBJ2-4; 11 bases are a match to TRBD2. CDR3 residues: CASSPHGTSGAKNIQYF. In DNA, the CDR3 is TGTGCCAGCAGTCCCCATGGGACTAGCGGAGCCAAAAACATTCAGTACTTC.